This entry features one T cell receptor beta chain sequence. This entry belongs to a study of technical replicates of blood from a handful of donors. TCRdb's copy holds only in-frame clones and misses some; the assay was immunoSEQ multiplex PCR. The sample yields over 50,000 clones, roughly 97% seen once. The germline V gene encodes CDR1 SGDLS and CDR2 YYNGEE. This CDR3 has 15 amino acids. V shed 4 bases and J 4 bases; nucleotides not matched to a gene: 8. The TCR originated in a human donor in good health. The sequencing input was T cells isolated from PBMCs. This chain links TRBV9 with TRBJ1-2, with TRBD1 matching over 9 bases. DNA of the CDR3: TGTGCCAGCAGCACCAACAGGGGGCTAAGCTATGGCTACACCTTC. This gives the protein CASSTNRGLSYGYTF.